These 14 T cell receptor beta chains originate from one sample sequenced in a study of OX40 agonist ivuxolimab in advanced cancers. Repertoires were generated with immunoSEQ multiplex PCR, while TCRdb's copy carries only in-frame clones and drops some. This sample has tens of thousands of clones, with approximately 90% found just once. Sample: CD4+ or CD8+ T cells sorted from blood, taken in a trial of the OX40 agonist ivuxolimab. The receptors come from an adult with an advanced solid tumor such as melanoma, head and neck, liver or kidney cancer.

The chain links TRBV2 to TRBJ2-3, with a possible D match to TRBD1 (5 bases). Trimming removed 8 bases from V and 0 bases from J, with 15 bases in between. There are 15 residues in the CDR3. Germline CDR1 SNHLY, CDR2 FYNNEI. CDR3 sequence (DNA): TGTGCCAGCTCTCTCCTCTGGACAAGCACAGATACGCAGTATTTT. Translation: CASSLLWTSTDTQYF.

The V and J genes are TRBV11-3 and TRBJ1-3; no reliable D call. The CDR3 consists of 15 residues. With 5 bases removed from V and 0 bases from J, the gap between germline ends came to 11 bases. In germline, CDR1 is SGHNT, CDR2 YENEEA. This chain's CDR3 is CASSQGPSSGNTIYF. The CDR3 nucleotides read TGTGCCAGCAGCCAAGGACCGAGCTCTGGAAACACCATATATTTT.

V and J are TRBV7-9 and TRBJ1-5; D is unresolved. CDR3 length: 13 residues. Germline V gives CDR1 SEHNR, CDR2 FQNEAQ (reference sequence). The V and J ends lost 1 base and 7 bases respectively, with 8 bases between them. CDR3 DNA sequence: TGTGCCAGCAGCTTAGATCCAAGGCAGCCCCAGCATTTT. It yields the protein CASSLDPRQPQHF.

This rearrangement joins TRBV25-1 to TRBJ2-3, with D perhaps TRBD1 (5 bases). With 3 bases removed from V and 10 bases from J, the gap between germline ends came to 20 bases. From germline, CDR1 is MGHDK and CDR2 SYGVNS. The CDR3 is 15 residues long. The CDR3 loop is CASSDRTRRQGAQYF. The CDR3 region has the DNA TGTGCCAGCAGTGACCGCACCCGAAGGCAGGGTGCGCAGTATTTT.

This clone was seen a few times. This chain links TRBV16 with TRBJ2-1, with a tentative D call TRBD2 (6 bases). The germline V gene has CDR1 KGHSY and CDR2 FQNENV. The CDR3 totals 14 residues. The ends were cut back, 3 bases at V and 0 bases at J, with 6 bases in the middle. For the CDR3, the DNA is TGTGCCAGCAGCCACGGGAGCTCCTACAATGAGCAGTTCTTC. This codes for CASSHGSSYNEQFF.

Here the CDR3 DNA reads TGTGCCAGCAGACGCAAAATGGACGGAGGCCCCTGGGCGGGCTACACCTTC. Translating it yields CASRRKMDGGPWAGYTF. The rearrangement uses TRBV27 and TRBJ1-2; no definite D call. Germline loops: CDR1 MNHEY, CDR2 SMNVEV (reference sequence). The CDR3 covers 17 residues. V was trimmed by 6 bases and J by 8 bases, leaving 28 bases between them.

The rearrangement links TRBV6-6 to TRBJ2-3; TRBD1 is a possible D gene (6 bases). V was pared by 7 bases and J by 6 bases, with 20 bases between. CDR3 length: 15 residues. CDR1 is MNHNY, CDR2 SVGAGI, per germline (reference sequence). In DNA, the CDR3 is TGTGCCAGCAATCCCTTTCAGGGGTTGACGGATACGCAGTATTTT. It translates to CASNPFQGLTDTQYF.

The chain recombines TRBV9 with TRBJ1-1; 8 nucleotides match TRBD1. Trimming took 4 bases from V and 2 from J; bases not matched to a gene: 4. This CDR3 contains 14 residues. The germline CDR1 and CDR2 sequences are SGDLS and YYNGEE. The CDR3 here is CASSFGTGNTEAFF. CDR3 sequence (DNA): TGTGCCAGCAGCTTTGGGACAGGTAACACTGAAGCTTTCTTT.

The V and J genes are TRBV7-2 and TRBJ2-7; perhaps TRBD1 as D (5 bases). V lost 0 bases and J lost 7, with 13 bases in between. This CDR3 comprises 14 residues. In germline, CDR1 is SGHTA, CDR2 FQGNSA. The DNA of the CDR3 is TGTGCCAGCAGCTTAGCGGCCAGGGCCCTGGAGCAGTACTTC. Amino acids: CASSLAARALEQYF.

This clone was observed once. The rearrangement links TRBV7-9 to TRBJ2-7; D not certain. V dropped 5 bases and J dropped 3 bases, with 14 bases sitting between them. This CDR3 is 14 amino acids long. Germline values: CDR1 SEHNR, CDR2 FQNEAQ (reference sequence). CDR3 sequence: CASSQVGLIYEQYF. The CDR3 DNA sequence: TGTGCCAGCAGCCAGGTGGGTCTGATCTACGAGCAGTACTTC.

The chain employs TRBV18 and TRBJ1-5; D unclear. The CDR3 loop spans 15 amino acids. V lost 3 bases and J 3 bases, leaving 12 bases between the germline ends. Germline loops: CDR1 KGHSH, CDR2 LQKENI. The CDR3: CASSPRHSNNQPQHF. The CDR3, as DNA: TGTGCCAGCTCACCGCGACACTCCAACAATCAGCCCCAGCATTTT.

The chain recombines TRBV28 with TRBJ2-7; D gene uncertain. The germline gives CDR1 MDHEN, CDR2 SYDVKM. The CDR3 extends over 14 amino acids. V lost 8 bases to trimming and J lost 2 bases, with 16 bases between them. CDR3 coding DNA: TGTGCCAGCCGCTTAGGGCTGCACACCTACGAGCAGTACTTC. Translation: CASRLGLHTYEQYF.

The gene calls are TRBV27 and TRBJ1-2, with D possibly matching TRBD1 (6 bases). V was shortened by 4 bases and J by 4 bases, with 16 bases between the two germline ends. Germline-derived CDR1 and CDR2 are MNHEY and SMNVEV (reference sequence). CDR3 size: 15 residues. CDR3 region: CASSSSSRGLYGYTF. For the CDR3, the DNA is TGTGCCAGCAGTTCCTCCTCCAGGGGCCTCTATGGCTACACCTTC.

V gene TRBV30 combines with J gene TRBJ2-7, with 10 bases lining up with TRBD1. The CDR3 contains 14 residues. Germline trimming cut 1 base from V and 2 bases from J; bases unmatched to any gene: 2. The V gene's germline CDR1 is GTSNPN and CDR2 SVGIG (reference sequence). CDR3: CAWSAGQGPYEQYF. The CDR3 region has the DNA TGTGCCTGGAGTGCGGGACAGGGGCCCTACGAGCAGTACTTC. Based on the CDR3 plus reference TRBV30 and TRBJ2-7, the full variable domain is SQTIHQWPATLVQPVGSPLSLECTVEGTSNPNLYWYRQAAGRGLQLLFYSVGIGQISSEVPQNLSASRPQDRQFILSSKKLLLSDSGFYLCAWSAGQGPYEQYFGPGTRLTVT.